This TCR beta chain comes out of a study of blood T cell repertoires in COVID-19. Across the study: The United States, Italy and Spain supplied acute and convalescent COVID-19 samples.

CDR1 is SGDLS and CDR2 is YYNGEE in the germline V gene. This CDR3 region has 14 residues. V shed 1 base and J shed 0 bases, with 4 bases lying between them. Followed over time, Seattle patients had been enrolled while infection was active. Only in-frame clones appear in the TCRdb table, and some are missing; sequencing was by immunoSEQ multiplex PCR. The sample comprises approximately 110,000 clones, more than 80% of which are singletons, and around 3.2% rests with the top ten. The rearrangement uses TRBV9 and TRBJ1-4; D is ambiguous. The material sequenced was peripheral blood. This sequence originates from a woman aged 80 or over with COVID-19, enrolled during active disease. CDR3 sequence: CASSVTTTNEKLFF. In DNA, the CDR3 is TGTGCCAGCAGCGTAACAACAACTAATGAAAAACTGTTTTTT. The complete variable domain, with remaining parts taken from reference TRBV9 and TRBJ1-4, reads DSGVTQTPKHLITATGQRVTLRCSPRSGDLSVYWYQQSLDQGLQFLIQYYNGEERAKGNILERFSAQQFPDLHSELNLSSLELGDSALYFCASSVTTTNEKLFFGSGTQLSVL.